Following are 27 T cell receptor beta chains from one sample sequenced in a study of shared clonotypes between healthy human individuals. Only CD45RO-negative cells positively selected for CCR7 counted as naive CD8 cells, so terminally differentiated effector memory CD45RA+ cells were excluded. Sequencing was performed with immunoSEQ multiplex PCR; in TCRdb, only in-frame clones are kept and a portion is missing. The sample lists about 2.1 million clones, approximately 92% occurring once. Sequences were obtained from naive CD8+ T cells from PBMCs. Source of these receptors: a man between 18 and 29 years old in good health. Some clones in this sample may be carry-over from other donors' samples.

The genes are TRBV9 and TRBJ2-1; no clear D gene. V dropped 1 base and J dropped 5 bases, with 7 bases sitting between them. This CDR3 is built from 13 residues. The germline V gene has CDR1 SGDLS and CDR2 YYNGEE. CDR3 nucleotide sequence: TGTGCCAGCAGCGTACGTGCAAACAATGAGCAGTTCTTC. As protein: CASSVRANNEQFF.

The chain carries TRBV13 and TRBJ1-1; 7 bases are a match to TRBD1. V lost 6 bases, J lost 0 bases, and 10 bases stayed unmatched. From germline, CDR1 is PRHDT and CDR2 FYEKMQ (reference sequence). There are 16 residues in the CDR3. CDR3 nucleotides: TGTGCCAGCAGTTCCGGACAGGAGAACATGAACACTGAAGCTTTCTTT. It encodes CASSSGQENMNTEAFF.

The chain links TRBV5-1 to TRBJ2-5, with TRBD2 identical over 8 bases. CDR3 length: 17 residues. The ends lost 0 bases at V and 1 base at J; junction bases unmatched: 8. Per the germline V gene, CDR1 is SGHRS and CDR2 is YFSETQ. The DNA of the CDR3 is TGCGCCAGCAGCTTGGATTCGGCTAGCGGGCTCCAAGAGACCCAGTACTTC. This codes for CASSLDSASGLQETQYF.

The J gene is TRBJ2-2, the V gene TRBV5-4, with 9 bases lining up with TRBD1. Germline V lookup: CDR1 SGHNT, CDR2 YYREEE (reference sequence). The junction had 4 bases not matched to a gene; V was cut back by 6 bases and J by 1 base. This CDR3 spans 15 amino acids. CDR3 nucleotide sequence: TGTGCCAGCACGCCGGGACAGGGGAACACCGGGGAGCTGTTTTTT. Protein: CASTPGQGNTGELFF.

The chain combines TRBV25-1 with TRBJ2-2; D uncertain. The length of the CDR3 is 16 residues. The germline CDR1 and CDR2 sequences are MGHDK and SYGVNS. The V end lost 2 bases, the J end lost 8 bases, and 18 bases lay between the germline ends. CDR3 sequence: CASSELSLGAGGELFF. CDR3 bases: TGTGCCAGCAGTGAACTGTCTTTAGGTGCAGGAGGGGAGCTGTTTTTT.

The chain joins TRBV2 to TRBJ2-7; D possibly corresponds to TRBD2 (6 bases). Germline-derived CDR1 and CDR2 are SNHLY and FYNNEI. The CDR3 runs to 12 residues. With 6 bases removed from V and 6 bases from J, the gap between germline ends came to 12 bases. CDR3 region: CASSPLAVEQYF. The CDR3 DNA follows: TGTGCCAGCAGCCCACTAGCAGTCGAGCAGTACTTC. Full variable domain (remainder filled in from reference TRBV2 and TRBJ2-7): EPEVTQTPSHQVTQMGQEVILRCVPISNHLYFYWYRQILGQKVEFLVSFYNNEISEKSEIFDDQFSVERPDGSNFTLKIRSTKLEDSAMYFCASSPLAVEQYFGPGTRLTVT.

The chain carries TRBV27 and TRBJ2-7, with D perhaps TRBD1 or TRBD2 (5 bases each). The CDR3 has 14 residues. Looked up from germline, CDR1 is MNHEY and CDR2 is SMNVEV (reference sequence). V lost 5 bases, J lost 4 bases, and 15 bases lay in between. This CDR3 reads CASSKWDPPYEQYF. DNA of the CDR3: TGTGCCAGCAGTAAGTGGGACCCCCCTTACGAGCAGTACTTC.

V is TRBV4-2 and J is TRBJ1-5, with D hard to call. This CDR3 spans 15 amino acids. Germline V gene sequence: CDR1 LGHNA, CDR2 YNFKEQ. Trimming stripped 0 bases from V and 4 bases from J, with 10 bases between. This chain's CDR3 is CASSQDIGGNQPQHF. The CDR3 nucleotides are TGTGCCAGCAGCCAAGATATAGGAGGGAATCAGCCCCAGCATTTT.

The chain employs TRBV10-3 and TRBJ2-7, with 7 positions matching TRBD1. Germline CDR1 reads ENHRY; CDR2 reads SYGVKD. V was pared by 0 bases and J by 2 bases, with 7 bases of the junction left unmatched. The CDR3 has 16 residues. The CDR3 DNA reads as TGTGCCATCAGTGAGTCTAGGGGGCCTGGCGCCTACGAGCAGTACTTC. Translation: CAISESRGPGAYEQYF.

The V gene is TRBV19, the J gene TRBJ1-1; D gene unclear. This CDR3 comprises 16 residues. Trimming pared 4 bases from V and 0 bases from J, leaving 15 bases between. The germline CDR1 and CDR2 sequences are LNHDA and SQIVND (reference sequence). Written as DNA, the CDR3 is TGTGCCAGTAGTAGCTGGACCTCTGAAATGAACACTGAAGCTTTCTTT. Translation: CASSSWTSEMNTEAFF.

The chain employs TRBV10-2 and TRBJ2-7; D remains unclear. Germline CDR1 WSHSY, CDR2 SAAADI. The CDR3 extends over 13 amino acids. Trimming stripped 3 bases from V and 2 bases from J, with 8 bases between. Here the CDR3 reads CASSDGGAYEQYF. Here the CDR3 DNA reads TGCGCCAGCAGTGATGGCGGAGCCTACGAGCAGTACTTC.

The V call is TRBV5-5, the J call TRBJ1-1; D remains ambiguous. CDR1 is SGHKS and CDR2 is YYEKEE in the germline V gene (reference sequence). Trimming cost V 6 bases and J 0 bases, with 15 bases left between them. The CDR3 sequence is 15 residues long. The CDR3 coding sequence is TGTGCCAGCACCTACCAGGAGACCCTGAACACTGAAGCTTTCTTT. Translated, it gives CASTYQETLNTEAFF.

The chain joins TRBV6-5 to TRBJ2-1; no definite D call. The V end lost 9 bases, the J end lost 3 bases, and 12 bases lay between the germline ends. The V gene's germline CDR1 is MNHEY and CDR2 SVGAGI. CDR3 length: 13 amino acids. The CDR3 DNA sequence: TGTGCCAGTGCTAGGGCCCTCTACAATGAGCAGTTCTTC. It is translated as CASARALYNEQFF.

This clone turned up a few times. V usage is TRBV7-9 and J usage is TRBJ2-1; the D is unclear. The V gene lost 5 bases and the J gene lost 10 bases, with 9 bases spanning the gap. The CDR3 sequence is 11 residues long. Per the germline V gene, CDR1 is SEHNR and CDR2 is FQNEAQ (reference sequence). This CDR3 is CASSVRVEQFF. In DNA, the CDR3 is TGTGCCAGCAGCGTTAGGGTCGAGCAGTTCTTC.

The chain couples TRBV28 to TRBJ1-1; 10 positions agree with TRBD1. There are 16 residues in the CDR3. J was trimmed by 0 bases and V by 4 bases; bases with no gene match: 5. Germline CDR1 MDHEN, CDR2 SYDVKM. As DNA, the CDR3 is TGTGCCAGCAGTTCTCGACAGGGGGCGCTGAACACTGAAGCTTTCTTT. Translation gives CASSSRQGALNTEAFF.

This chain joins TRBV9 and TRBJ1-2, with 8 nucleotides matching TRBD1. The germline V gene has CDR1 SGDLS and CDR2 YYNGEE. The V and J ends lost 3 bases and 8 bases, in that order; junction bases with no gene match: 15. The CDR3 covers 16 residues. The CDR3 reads CASSEGTGPPRVGYTF. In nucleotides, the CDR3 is TGTGCCAGCAGCGAGGGGACAGGTCCCCCTCGGGTCGGCTACACCTTC.

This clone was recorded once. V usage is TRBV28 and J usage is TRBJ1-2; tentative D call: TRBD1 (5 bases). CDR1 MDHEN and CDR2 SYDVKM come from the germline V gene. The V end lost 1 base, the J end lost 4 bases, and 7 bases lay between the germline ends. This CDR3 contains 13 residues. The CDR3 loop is CASSLYQGYGYTF. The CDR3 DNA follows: TGTGCCAGCAGTTTATATCAGGGCTATGGCTACACCTTC.

CDR3 in DNA: TGTGCCAGCAGCTTAGGTGCAGGTTTTTTCTACGAGCAGTACTTC. It yields the protein CASSLGAGFFYEQYF. The chain links TRBV7-6 to TRBJ2-7, with unresolved D. The CDR3 sequence is 15 residues long. Germline loops: CDR1 SGHVS, CDR2 FNYEAQ. V gave up 1 base and J gave up 3 bases, with 13 bases separating them.

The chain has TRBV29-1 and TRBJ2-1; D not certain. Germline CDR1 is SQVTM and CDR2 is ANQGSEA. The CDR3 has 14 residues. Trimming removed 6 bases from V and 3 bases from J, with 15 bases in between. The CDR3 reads CSVPTNRIYNEQFF. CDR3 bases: TGCAGCGTACCAACAAACCGAATCTACAATGAGCAGTTCTTC.

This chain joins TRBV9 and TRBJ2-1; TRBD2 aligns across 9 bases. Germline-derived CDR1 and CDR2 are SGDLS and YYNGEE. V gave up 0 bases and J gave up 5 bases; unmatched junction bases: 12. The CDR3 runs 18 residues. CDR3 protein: CASSVGPSGRTKDNEQFF. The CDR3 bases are TGTGCCAGCAGCGTAGGTCCCAGCGGGAGGACCAAAGACAATGAGCAGTTCTTC.

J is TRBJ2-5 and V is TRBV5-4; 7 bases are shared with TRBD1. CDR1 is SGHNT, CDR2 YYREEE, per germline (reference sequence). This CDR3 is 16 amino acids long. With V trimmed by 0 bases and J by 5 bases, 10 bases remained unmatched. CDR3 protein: CASSLGQGDVLETQYF. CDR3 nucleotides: TGTGCCAGCAGCTTGGGCCAGGGGGATGTTTTGGAGACCCAGTACTTC.

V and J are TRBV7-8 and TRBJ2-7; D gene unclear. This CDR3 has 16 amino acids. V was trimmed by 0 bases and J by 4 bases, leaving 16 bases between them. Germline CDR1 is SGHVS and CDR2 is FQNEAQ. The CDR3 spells CASSLAPAVVAYEQYF. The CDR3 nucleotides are TGTGCCAGCAGCTTAGCGCCTGCGGTAGTGGCTTACGAGCAGTACTTC.

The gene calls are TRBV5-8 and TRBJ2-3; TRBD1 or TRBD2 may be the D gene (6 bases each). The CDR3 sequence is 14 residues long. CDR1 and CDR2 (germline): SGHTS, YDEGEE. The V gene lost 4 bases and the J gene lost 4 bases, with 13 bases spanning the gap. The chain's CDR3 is CASSGGRGADTQYF. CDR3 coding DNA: TGTGCCAGCAGCGGGGGGCGGGGCGCAGATACGCAGTATTTT.

DNA of the CDR3: TGTGCCAGCAGCCCCAGGGGGCCGCCCTACGAGCAGTACTTC. It translates to CASSPRGPPYEQYF. The V and J genes are TRBV7-8 and TRBJ2-7, with 8 bases aligning to TRBD1. The CDR3 is 14 amino acids. With 5 bases clipped from V and 2 bases from J, the junction kept 5 bases outside the gene matches. The germline CDR1 and CDR2 sequences are SGHVS and FQNEAQ.

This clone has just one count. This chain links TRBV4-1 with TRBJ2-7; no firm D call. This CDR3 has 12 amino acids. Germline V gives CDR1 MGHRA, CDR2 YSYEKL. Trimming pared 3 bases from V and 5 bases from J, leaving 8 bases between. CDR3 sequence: CASSHHENEQYF. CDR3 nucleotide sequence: TGCGCCAGCAGCCATCACGAGAACGAGCAGTACTTC.

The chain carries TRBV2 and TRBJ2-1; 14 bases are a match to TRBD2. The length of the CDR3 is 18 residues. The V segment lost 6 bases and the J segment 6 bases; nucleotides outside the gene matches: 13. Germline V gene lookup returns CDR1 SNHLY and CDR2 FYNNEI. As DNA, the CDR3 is TGTGCCAGCAGGGGACTAGCGGGAGCCTATGGAGGGTTCAATGAGCAGTTCTTC. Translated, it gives CASRGLAGAYGGFNEQFF.

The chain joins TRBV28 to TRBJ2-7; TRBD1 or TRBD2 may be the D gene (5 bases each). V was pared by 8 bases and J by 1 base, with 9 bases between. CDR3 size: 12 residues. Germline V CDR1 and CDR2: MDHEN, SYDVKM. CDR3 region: CASRDGSYEQYF. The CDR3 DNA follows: TGTGCCAGCCGGGACGGTTCCTACGAGCAGTACTTC.